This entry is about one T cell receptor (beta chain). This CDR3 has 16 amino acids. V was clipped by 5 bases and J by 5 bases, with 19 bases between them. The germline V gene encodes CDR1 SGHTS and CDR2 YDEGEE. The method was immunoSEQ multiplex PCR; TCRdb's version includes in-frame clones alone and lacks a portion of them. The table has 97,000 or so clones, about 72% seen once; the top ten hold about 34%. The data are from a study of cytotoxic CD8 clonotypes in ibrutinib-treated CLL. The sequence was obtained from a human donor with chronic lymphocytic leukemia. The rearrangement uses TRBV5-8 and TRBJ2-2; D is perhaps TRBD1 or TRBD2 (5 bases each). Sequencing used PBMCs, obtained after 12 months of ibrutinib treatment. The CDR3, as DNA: TGTGCCAGCAGTCATCCCGGGACGTCGGGGACCGGGGAGCTGTTTTTT. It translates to CASSHPGTSGTGELFF.